The 24 T cell receptor beta chains below all came from one sample that was sequenced in a study of T cells expressing NK-cell markers. TCRdb re-analyzed the 5' RACE reads; it lists each CDR3 protein once, without DNA. The sample features fewer than 400,000 distinct CDR3 sequences, with roughly 5.2% in its top ten. Sequences were obtained from blood T cells: a sorted CD56 or NKG2C T cell subset, CD4+ or CD8+ T cells, or bulk PBMC T cells (not recorded which). The receptor source for this set is a man aged 18-75 years in good health.

The chain is built from TRBV20-1 and TRBJ2-5; TCRdb names TRBD1, which stays unverified in the absence of DNA. There are 14 residues in the CDR3. The germline CDR1 and CDR2 sequences are DFQATT and SNEGSKA (reference sequence). CDR3 amino acids: CSARDVGAWETQYF.

V and J are TRBV6-5 and TRBJ2-5. Germline lookup yields CDR1 MNHEY and CDR2 SVGAGI. This CDR3 is built from 15 residues. This CDR3 is CASSYYRWQEETQYF.

J is TRBJ1-6 and V is TRBV30; checking the TCRdb D call of TRBD1 is not possible without DNA. The germline CDR1 and CDR2 sequences are GTSNPN and SVGIG (reference sequence). This CDR3 region has 16 residues. CDR3 region: CAWSVQGYTGGSPLHF.

V gene TRBV10-3 combines with J gene TRBJ1-5. There are 13 residues in the CDR3. Germline lookup yields CDR1 ENHRY and CDR2 SYGVKD. The CDR3 region is CAISGLNNQPQHF.

The J gene is TRBJ2-7, the V gene TRBV28; TCRdb reports TRBD1, a call that lacks DNA to check it against. The length of the CDR3 is 15 residues. In germline, CDR1 is MDHEN, CDR2 SYDVKM. The CDR3 sequence: CASSSNRGVAYEQYF.

The V call is TRBV6-1, the J call TRBJ1-2; no DNA is available, so the TRBD1 call from TCRdb remains unchecked. From germline, CDR1 is MNHNS and CDR2 SASEGT. The CDR3 loop spans 13 amino acids. The CDR3 region is CASTQFNGGGYTF.

The J gene is TRBJ1-5, the V gene TRBV5-1; TCRdb proposes TRBD1, but this gene call is untestable without DNA. The germline V gene has CDR1 SGHRS and CDR2 YFSETQ. CDR3 length: 16 residues. The CDR3 protein is CASSTRTGPSNQPQHF.

The chain carries TRBV3-1 and TRBJ1-1. This CDR3 is built from 13 residues. Germline-derived CDR1 and CDR2 are LGHDT and YNNKEL (reference sequence). The CDR3: CASSSQLNTEAFF.

The rearrangement uses TRBV20-1 and TRBJ2-7; TCRdb selects TRBD1, and the lack of DNA leaves this call unchecked. This CDR3 spans 14 amino acids. CDR1 and CDR2 (germline): DFQATT, SNEGSKA (reference sequence). Here the CDR3 reads CSARQTGLPHEQYF.

J is TRBJ1-6 and V is TRBV6-5. The germline CDR1 and CDR2 sequences are MNHEY and SVGAGI. The CDR3 totals 15 residues. CDR3: CASSSPSSYNSPLHF.

The chain links TRBV20-1 to TRBJ1-6; TCRdb lists TRBD1, though no DNA is available to test this call. The germline gives CDR1 DFQATT, CDR2 SNEGSKA (reference sequence). The CDR3 totals 16 residues. CDR3 residues: CSAPRQGSSYNSPLHF.

This sequence joins TRBV2 and TRBJ2-7; checking the TCRdb D call of TRBD2 is not possible without DNA. The CDR3 sequence is 14 residues long. Germline-derived CDR1 and CDR2 are SNHLY and FYNNEI. The CDR3 loop reads CASSLSGPVYEQYF.

The chain carries TRBV11-1 and TRBJ2-7; TCRdb proposes TRBD1, but this gene call is untestable without DNA. The CDR3 covers 14 residues. The germline gives CDR1 SGHAT, CDR2 FQDESV (reference sequence). CDR3: CASSSRQATHEQYF.

The rearrangement joins TRBV3-1 to TRBJ1-6. The CDR3 is made up of 11 amino acids. Per germline, CDR1 LGHDT and CDR2 YNNKEL (reference sequence). The CDR3 loop reads CASSQGSPLHF.

This chain links TRBV18 with TRBJ2-7. The CDR3 runs 15 residues. The germline CDR1 and CDR2 sequences are KGHSH and LQKENI. The CDR3: CASSRERTATYEQYF.

The gene calls are TRBV20-1 and TRBJ2-3; checking the TCRdb D call of TRBD2 is not possible without DNA. CDR1 and CDR2 (germline): DFQATT, SNEGSKA (reference sequence). This CDR3 contains 15 residues. The CDR3 loop is CSARDTPAGADAQYF.

V gene TRBV20-1 combines with J gene TRBJ2-3; TCRdb's D call of TRBD2 is untestable without DNA. The CDR3 extends over 16 amino acids. Germline CDR1 reads DFQATT; CDR2 reads SNEGSKA (reference sequence). The CDR3 here is CSARARTTLGTDTQYF.

The J gene is TRBJ2-1, the V gene TRBV5-1; TCRdb calls TRBD2, which cannot be checked without DNA. This CDR3 contains 15 residues. From germline, CDR1 is SGHRS and CDR2 YFSETQ. CDR3 residues: CASSPGLDRYNEQFF.

The chain joins TRBV28 to TRBJ2-5; TCRdb calls TRBD2, which cannot be checked without DNA. The CDR3 is 17 amino acids. CDR1 and CDR2 (germline): MDHEN, SYDVKM. The CDR3 spells CASSSALRTSAVETQYF.

The genes are TRBV7-8 and TRBJ2-1; TCRdb outputs TRBD2, but without DNA this stays unchecked. Germline V CDR1 and CDR2: SGHVS, FQNEAQ. CDR3 length: 17 residues. This CDR3 reads CASRKTPSPSSYNEQFF.

CDR3 loop: CASSRDKRDTQYF. This rearrangement joins TRBV11-3 to TRBJ2-3; without DNA, the TCRdb call of TRBD1 cannot be checked. Germline V CDR1 and CDR2: SGHNT, YENEEA. This CDR3 spans 13 amino acids.

The rearrangement links TRBV28 to TRBJ2-7; TCRdb returns TRBD1, unconfirmable since there is no DNA. The germline V gene has CDR1 MDHEN and CDR2 SYDVKM. The CDR3 covers 14 residues. CDR3 loop: CASKGTGLYSEQYF.

J is TRBJ1-5 and V is TRBV2. Germline assignment: CDR1 SNHLY and CDR2 FYNNEI. CDR3 size: 15 residues. The CDR3 spells CASSLTEISNQPQHF.

The chain recombines TRBV6-1 with TRBJ1-5; the TCRdb D gene call, TRBD1, has no DNA to confirm it. This CDR3 is 15 amino acids long. The germline gives CDR1 MNHNS, CDR2 SASEGT. The CDR3 reads CASSTAGTYNQPQHF.